These 27 T cell receptor beta chains were all obtained from the same sample, sequenced in a study of technical replicates of blood from a handful of donors. The protocol was immunoSEQ multiplex PCR, while the TCRdb copy is restricted to in-frame clones and leaves out a portion. In the table there are 75,000 to 95,000 clones, approximately 90% of which are singletons. Material: T cells isolated from PBMCs. All receptors come from a human donor in good health.

J is TRBJ1-3 and V is TRBV19; tentative D call: TRBD1 (5 bases). This CDR3 spans 16 amino acids. The germline V gene encodes CDR1 LNHDA and CDR2 SQIVND (reference sequence). Between the trimmed V and J ends, which lost 3 bases and 2 bases, there was a span of 14 bases. The CDR3 bases are TGTGCCAGTAGTATTGTTCTGGGAGGGGCTGGAAACACCATATATTTT. It translates to CASSIVLGGAGNTIYF.

The J gene is TRBJ2-7, the V gene TRBV29-1; 7 bases align to TRBD1. The CDR3 is 13 amino acids. Germline V gene lookup returns CDR1 SQVTM and CDR2 ANQGSEA. V lost 7 bases and J lost 3; bases outside the gene matches: 9. The CDR3 bases are TGCAGCGCGACAGACAGGGATCACTACGAGCAGTACTTC. This sequence encodes CSATDRDHYEQYF.

This sequence joins TRBV28 and TRBJ2-2; 7 nucleotides agree with TRBD1. From germline, CDR1 is MDHEN and CDR2 SYDVKM. The CDR3 is 15 residues long. V dropped 4 bases and J dropped 1; count of bases not matched to a gene: 3. This CDR3 reads CASSSGTENTGELFF. The CDR3 coding sequence is TGTGCCAGCAGTTCCGGGACAGAGAACACCGGGGAGCTGTTTTTT. Filled out from reference TRBV28 and TRBJ2-2, the complete variable domain reads DVKVTQSSRYLVKRTGEKVFLECVQDMDHENMFWYRQDPGLGLRLIYFSYDVKMKEKGDIPEGYSVSREKKERFSLILESASTNQTSMYLCASSSGTENTGELFFGEGSRLTVL.

V usage is TRBV4-1 and J usage is TRBJ2-7; D gene ambiguous. Germline V gene sequence: CDR1 MGHRA, CDR2 YSYEKL. The V end lost 0 bases, the J end lost 0 bases, and 15 bases lay between the germline ends. The CDR3 is 17 amino acids. The CDR3 region is CASSQDQTVESSYEQYF. CDR3 bases: TGCGCCAGCAGCCAAGATCAGACTGTCGAAAGCTCCTACGAGCAGTACTTC.

The genes are TRBV10-3 and TRBJ2-5; 7 nucleotides match TRBD1. J gave up 2 bases and V 6 bases, and 6 bases lay outside the gene matches. The CDR3 covers 14 residues. Germline V gene sequence: CDR1 ENHRY, CDR2 SYGVKD. CDR3 region: CAIRRPGGQETQYF. CDR3 bases: TGTGCCATCAGGAGGCCAGGGGGACAAGAGACCCAGTACTTC.

The chain combines TRBV5-6 with TRBJ1-4, with D maybe TRBD1 (5 bases). Germline loops: CDR1 SGHDT, CDR2 YYEEEE. The V and J ends lost 4 bases and 8 bases respectively, with 9 bases between them. The CDR3 length is 12 residues. CDR3 protein: CASSHRGEKLFF. Here the CDR3 DNA reads TGTGCCAGCAGCCACCGGGGGGAAAAACTGTTTTTT.

This rearrangement joins TRBV10-1 to TRBJ2-5; D may be TRBD2 (6 bases). CDR1 and CDR2 from the germline V gene are WNHNN and SYGVQD (reference sequence). Deletions cut 2 bases from V and 4 bases from J, with 8 bases between. The CDR3 extends over 13 amino acids. CDR3 in amino acids: CASSEPGVETQYF. The CDR3 bases are TGCGCCAGCAGTGAGCCGGGGGTAGAGACCCAGTACTTC.

The J gene is TRBJ2-3, the V gene TRBV7-2; 8 positions match TRBD1. Germline CDR1 SGHTA, CDR2 FQGNSA. Unmatched junction bases numbered 3, after V lost 6 bases and J lost 1 base. This CDR3 spans 14 amino acids. This CDR3 is CASRPGQGTDTQYF. The DNA for the CDR3 is TGTGCCAGCAGACCGGGACAGGGCACAGATACGCAGTATTTT.

The rearrangement uses TRBV7-9 and TRBJ1-5; D uncertain. The CDR3 has 12 residues. From germline, CDR1 is SEHNR and CDR2 FQNEAQ (reference sequence). The V and J ends lost 5 bases and 3 bases respectively, with 5 bases between them. The CDR3 DNA sequence: TGTGCCAGCAGCACGGTCAATCAGCCCCAGCATTTT. Translated: CASSTVNQPQHF.

This chain connects TRBV5-1 to TRBJ2-5; 9 bases map to TRBD2. The CDR3 is made up of 16 amino acids. CDR1 SGHRS and CDR2 YFSETQ come from the germline V gene. Germline trimming cut 4 bases from V and 2 bases from J; bases unmatched to any gene: 9. The CDR3 protein is CASSPGASGGQETQYF. CDR3 DNA: TGCGCCAGCAGCCCCGGAGCGAGCGGGGGGCAAGAGACCCAGTACTTC.

This chain uses TRBV19 with TRBJ1-1; 8 bases align to TRBD1. Germline assignment: CDR1 LNHDA and CDR2 SQIVND (reference sequence). V lost 5 bases to trimming and J lost 4 bases; unmatched junction nucleotides: 3. This CDR3 has 13 residues. Here the CDR3 reads CASSPDRATEAFF. The CDR3 DNA follows: TGTGCCAGTAGTCCGGACAGGGCCACTGAAGCTTTCTTT.

The chain employs TRBV6-5 and TRBJ1-5; TRBD1 might be the D (5 bases). Germline V gene data show CDR1 as MNHEY and CDR2 as SVGAGI. There are 15 residues in the CDR3. The V and J ends lost 6 bases and 0 bases respectively, with 12 bases between them. The CDR3 DNA follows: TGTGCCAGCAGGCTTCGACAGTATAGCAATCAGCCCCAGCATTTT. Its protein is CASRLRQYSNQPQHF.

This rearrangement joins TRBV18 to TRBJ1-4, with D perhaps TRBD1 (6 bases). The V end was cut by 3 bases, the J end by 2 bases, with 13 bases between. The germline gives CDR1 KGHSH, CDR2 LQKENI. The CDR3 runs to 16 residues. CDR3 loop: CASSPGQIGTNEKLFF. CDR3 in DNA: TGTGCCAGCTCACCCGGACAGATTGGCACTAATGAAAAACTGTTTTTT.

The chain links TRBV4-1 to TRBJ2-5; a possible D gene is TRBD2 (5 bases). The CDR3 consists of 17 residues. CDR1 is MGHRA, CDR2 YSYEKL, per germline. V was shortened by 4 bases and J by 4 bases, with 22 bases between the two germline ends. CDR3 amino acids: CASSRRESDYFLETQYF. The CDR3 DNA reads as TGCGCCAGCAGCCGCCGCGAGAGCGACTACTTTTTAGAGACCCAGTACTTC.

V is TRBV19 and J is TRBJ2-3; no clear D. With 5 bases removed from V and 3 bases from J, the gap between germline ends came to 15 bases. This CDR3 contains 15 residues. The germline CDR1 and CDR2 sequences are LNHDA and SQIVND (reference sequence). The CDR3, as DNA: TGTGCCAGTAGTGAAAACCGGGTCATGACAGATACGCAGTATTTT. It translates to CASSENRVMTDTQYF.

The genes are TRBV25-1 and TRBJ1-2, with D possibly being TRBD1 (6 bases). The V end lost 2 bases, the J end lost 5 bases, and 9 bases lay between the germline ends. In germline, CDR1 is MGHDK, CDR2 SYGVNS. This CDR3 region has 13 residues. The CDR3: CASSENTGYGYTF. CDR3 coding DNA: TGTGCCAGCAGTGAAAACACAGGGTATGGCTACACCTTC.

The chain has TRBV19 and TRBJ2-1, with 7 nucleotides matching TRBD2. CDR1 and CDR2 (germline): LNHDA, SQIVND (reference sequence). The CDR3 has 14 amino acids. V lost 5 bases to trimming and J lost 4 bases; unmatched junction nucleotides: 5. CDR3 protein: CASSGPSGYNEQFF. The CDR3 DNA is TGTGCCAGTAGTGGCCCTAGCGGTTACAATGAGCAGTTCTTC. The full variable domain, in which reference TRBV19 and TRBJ2-1 provide the parts outside the CDR3, is DGGITQSPKYLFRKEGQNVTLSCEQNLNHDAMYWYRQDPGQGLRLIYYSQIVNDFQKGDIAEGYSVSREKKESFPLTVTSAQKNPTAFYLCASSGPSGYNEQFFGPGTRLTVL.

V gene TRBV7-9 combines with J gene TRBJ1-2; a weak D match, TRBD1 (5 bases). Germline CDR1 SEHNR, CDR2 FQNEAQ (reference sequence). The V and J ends lost 5 bases and 7 bases respectively, with 14 bases between them. This CDR3 region has 13 residues. DNA of the CDR3: TGTGCCAGCAGCATGGGGGGGTTTCGTGGCTACACCTTC. Its translation is CASSMGGFRGYTF.

The chain uses TRBV5-4 and TRBJ2-7; a possible D gene is TRBD1 (6 bases). Germline CDR1 reads SGHNT; CDR2 reads YYREEE (reference sequence). The CDR3 contains 15 residues. V shed 3 bases and J shed 7 bases, with 20 bases lying between them. The DNA of the CDR3 is TGTGCCAGCAGCTGGGGACAAGGAGGACTTATAGAGCAGTACTTC. It yields the protein CASSWGQGGLIEQYF.

The chain has TRBV2 and TRBJ2-1; TRBD2 matches at 13 bases. Trimming at V came to 6 bases and at J to 3 bases, leaving 5 bases not matched to a gene. This CDR3 is built from 16 residues. CDR1 and CDR2 from the germline V gene are SNHLY and FYNNEI. The CDR3 sequence: CASRHRLAGGYNEQFF. CDR3 nucleotide sequence: TGTGCCAGCAGACACCGACTAGCGGGGGGCTACAATGAGCAGTTCTTC.

This chain links TRBV7-4 with TRBJ2-6, with 12 nucleotides matching TRBD2. Per germline, CDR1 SGHVT and CDR2 SQSDAQ. This CDR3 is 17 amino acids long. The junction had 3 bases not matched to a gene; V was cut back by 2 bases and J by 4 bases. DNA for the CDR3: TGTGCCAGCAGCTTAACTAGCGGGAGGCTAGGGGCCAACGTCCTGACTTTC. Amino acid sequence: CASSLTSGRLGANVLTF.

This chain connects TRBV10-2 to TRBJ2-5; 9 bases are shared with TRBD2. In germline, CDR1 is WSHSY, CDR2 SAAADI. J was trimmed by 1 base and V by 2 bases; bases with no gene match: 2. The CDR3 loop spans 15 amino acids. For the CDR3, the DNA is TGCGCCAGCAGTGAGACTAGCGGGCTCCAAGAGACCCAGTACTTC. It yields the protein CASSETSGLQETQYF.

This clone was observed a single time. The chain carries TRBV7-2 and TRBJ2-7, with 9 bases lining up with TRBD1. Germline CDR1 is SGHTA and CDR2 is FQGNSA. The V gene end was trimmed by 2 bases and the J gene end by 1 base; junction bases not matched to a gene: 9. The CDR3 totals 17 residues. CDR3 sequence: CASSLLWTGVMSYEQYF. As DNA, the CDR3 is TGTGCCAGCAGCTTATTGTGGACAGGGGTAATGTCCTACGAGCAGTACTTC.

This chain links TRBV28 with TRBJ1-1; D remains unclear. Germline V CDR1 and CDR2: MDHEN, SYDVKM. Between the trimmed V and J ends, which lost 7 bases and 9 bases, there was a span of 15 bases. The CDR3 loop spans 12 amino acids. The CDR3 reads CASNPPRGKAFF. The CDR3 DNA reads TGTGCCAGCAATCCGCCCCGGGGTAAAGCTTTCTTT.

This chain joins TRBV18 and TRBJ1-4; TRBD1 agrees at 9 bases. The CDR3 extends over 16 amino acids. Germline V gene data show CDR1 as KGHSH and CDR2 as LQKENI. With V trimmed by 4 bases and J by 5 bases, 8 bases remained unmatched. CDR3 in amino acids: CASSLYPTGGNEKLFF. The CDR3, as DNA: TGTGCCAGCTCACTCTATCCGACAGGGGGAAATGAAAAACTGTTTTTT. The full variable domain, rest sourced from reference TRBV18 and TRBJ1-4, is NAGVMQNPRHLVRRRGQEARLRCSPMKGHSHVYWYRQLPEEGLKFMVYLQKENIIDESGMPKERFSAEFPKEGPSILRIQQVVRGDSAAYFCASSLYPTGGNEKLFFGSGTQLSVL.

The chain links TRBV28 to TRBJ1-2; D gene uncertain. The germline V and J ends were trimmed by 5 bases and 2 bases, with 12 bases remaining between them. CDR3 size: 14 residues. Germline V gene data show CDR1 as MDHEN and CDR2 as SYDVKM. CDR3 protein: CASSAWTGNYGYTF. The CDR3 coding sequence is TGTGCCAGCAGTGCTTGGACGGGAAACTATGGCTACACCTTC.

J is TRBJ2-2 and V is TRBV6-1; 11 bases match TRBD1. Germline V gives CDR1 MNHNS, CDR2 SASEGT. CDR3 length: 14 residues. Trimming cost V 7 bases and J 8 bases; bases outside gene matches: 6. The CDR3 reads CASTGQGAAGELFF. The CDR3 bases are TGTGCCAGCACCGGACAGGGGGCTGCTGGGGAGCTGTTTTTT.